The rows below give T cell receptor beta chains drawn from one sample of a study of blood T cell repertoires in COVID-19. The repertoire was sequenced with immunoSEQ multiplex PCR; TCRdb's copy has only in-frame clones and lacks some. The sample includes 300,000 to 350,000 clones, about 90% seen only once; the top ten take about 5%. What was sequenced was PBMCs or T cells enriched from blood (not recorded which). These receptors all come from a man under 40 who had recovered from COVID-19. CDR3s include the opening cysteine and the closing phenylalanine or tryptophan. Fields, in order: V gene, J gene, D gene, clone size, CDR3 DNA, CDR3 protein. D genes are given only for firm matches. Some rows have no size entry. The others give once, few or many, or a class for an expanded clone.

>TRBV14|TRBJ2-7|NA|NA
TGTGCCAGCAGCCTACAACAGGGCTACGAGCAGTACTTC
CASSLQQGYEQYF
>TRBV9|TRBJ1-4|NA|NA
TGTGCCAGCAGCCCAAGTGGTATGGGCTCCGGGGGGAGAGAAAAACTGTTTTTT
CASSPSGMGSGGREKLFF
>TRBV11-2|TRBJ2-7|TRBD1|NA
TGTGCCAGCAGCTTAGAGGTGTCCGGGACAGGGTACGAGCAGTACTTC
CASSLEVSGTGYEQYF
>TRBV12-3/TRBV12-4|TRBJ2-5|NA|NA
TGTGCCAGCAGTCCCCAGCAGGCCCAACCAACCTACTTC
CASSPQQAQPTYF
>TRBV4-1|TRBJ1-4|TRBD1|NA
TGCGCCAGCAGCCCCCGACAGGGGGGTGGTGAAAAACTGTTTTTT
CASSPRQGGGEKLFF
>TRBV15|TRBJ1-2|TRBD1|NA
TGTGCCACCAGCAGAGAGAAGACAGGGGGTAACTATGGCTACACCTTC
CATSREKTGGNYGYTF
>TRBV15|TRBJ2-3|NA|NA
TGTGCCACCAGCCAACGAGAGGACATATCTAGCACAGATACGCAGTATTTT
CATSQREDISSTDTQYF
>TRBV2|TRBJ2-7|NA|medium-sized
TGTGCCAGCAGACAGGGTCTCTACGAGCAGTACTTC
CASRQGLYEQYF
>TRBV15|TRBJ2-7|TRBD1|NA
TGTGCCACCAGCAGAGATGGCGCCGGGACAGGGTTGCACGAGCAGTACTTC
CATSRDGAGTGLHEQYF
>TRBV28|TRBJ2-5|TRBD1|NA
TGTGCCAGCAGTTCCGGGACCACAGGGGACCAAGAGACCCAGTACTTC
CASSSGTTGDQETQYF
>TRBV7-9|TRBJ1-2|NA|NA
TGTGCCAGCAGCTCGCCAACACAGGGTGGTGACTATGGCTACACCTTC
CASSSPTQGGDYGYTF
>TRBV28|TRBJ2-7|NA|NA
TGTGCCAGCAGTTCAACGACTCTCCAGTACTTC
CASSSTTLQYF
>TRBV2|TRBJ2-5|TRBD2|NA
TGTGCCAGCAAAGGGGGACTAGCGTCGGAGACCCAGTACTTC
CASKGGLASETQYF
>TRBV30|TRBJ2-2|TRBD2|once
TGTGCCTGCCAGGTGGGGCTAGCGGGGAGTTCGAACACCGGGGAGCTGTTTTTT
CACQVGLAGSSNTGELFF
>TRBV3-1/TRBV3-2|TRBJ2-1|TRBD2|NA
TGTGCCAGCAGTCCGCAGGGGCGGGGGGATGAGCAGTTCTTC
CASSPQGRGDEQFF
>TRBV6-1|TRBJ2-3|NA|NA
TGTGCCAGCAGTGAACACAGGTCTAGCACAGATACGCAGTATTTT
CASSEHRSSTDTQYF
>TRBV18|TRBJ2-7|TRBD2|NA
TGTGCCAGCTCACCACAGCGGGAGGTGGCGCGGCAGTACTTC
CASSPQREVARQYF
>TRBV2|TRBJ1-5|NA|NA
TGTGCCAGCTCATATGGGGGACAATATAGCAATCAGCCCCAGCATTTT
CASSYGGQYSNQPQHF
>TRBV18|TRBJ1-2|TRBD1|NA
TGTGCCAGCTCACCGGGGACAGGGGCCGATACTAACTATGGCTACACCTTC
CASSPGTGADTNYGYTF
>TRBV19|TRBJ1-6|TRBD1|NA
TGTGCCAGTAGTAGCGCCGGGACAGGGGTTGACTCCTATAATTCACCCCTCCACTTT
CASSSAGTGVDSYNSPLHF
>TRBV9|TRBJ1-2|NA|few
TGTGCCAGCAGCGGTGGTTCAGGGCAGGATGGCTACACCTTC
CASSGGSGQDGYTF
>TRBV7-9|TRBJ2-7|TRBD1|NA
TGTGCCAGCAGCGCCGGACAGGGGGTATACGAGCAGTACTTC
CASSAGQGVYEQYF
>TRBV9|TRBJ2-7|NA|NA
TGTGCCAGCAGCGTAGAGGAGGGGGCGCTTACTATCGAGCAGTACTTC
CASSVEEGALTIEQYF
>TRBV2|TRBJ2-7|TRBD2|NA
TGTGCCAGCAGTGCGACTAGCGGGGGGGCCTCGGGTTCCGACGAGCAGTACTTC
CASSATSGGASGSDEQYF
>TRBV4-1|TRBJ1-6|TRBD1|NA
TGCGCCAGCAGCCACGGGCGGGACAGGGGCAAATCACCCCTCCACTTT
CASSHGRDRGKSPLHF
>TRBV5-6|TRBJ2-7|NA|NA
TGTGCCAGCAGCTCCGGGTCCTACGAGCAGTACTTC
CASSSGSYEQYF
>TRBV19|TRBJ2-1|NA|NA
TGTGCCAGTAGTATGTCCCACACGAATGAGCAGTTCTTC
CASSMSHTNEQFF
>TRBV13|TRBJ2-1|TRBD2|NA
TGTGCCAGCAAAGCGGGGGGGCCCTCCTACAATGAGCAGTTCTTC
CASKAGGPSYNEQFF
>TRBV11-2|TRBJ1-1|NA|NA
TGTGCCAGCAGCATCAACAGCAGGGGCCTCTGGGGCACTGAAGCTTTCTTT
CASSINSRGLWGTEAFF
>TRBV3-1/TRBV3-2|TRBJ2-7|TRBD2|NA
TGTGCCAGCAGCCAAGATGCGGGGGGCGACTACGAGCAGTACTTC
CASSQDAGGDYEQYF
>TRBV29-1|TRBJ1-2|TRBD1|NA
TGCAGCGTTGGGCAGGGGGATGGCTACACCTTC
CSVGQGDGYTF
>TRBV7-9|TRBJ2-7|NA|NA
TGTGCCAGCAGCCCAGGGTCGGGGGCCTACGAGCAGTACTTC
CASSPGSGAYEQYF
>TRBV7-8|TRBJ1-5|TRBD1|once
TGTGCCAGCAGCTTAGGAGGGACAGGGGGCTTCGAGGGCAATCAGCCCCAGCATTTT
CASSLGGTGGFEGNQPQHF
>TRBV19|TRBJ1-1|TRBD1|NA
TGTGCCAGTAGAACCTCCGGACAGGGCGCTGAAGCTTTCTTT
CASRTSGQGAEAFF
>TRBV28|TRBJ1-1|NA|NA
TGTGCCACCAATTACCCCCCTCACGGGGGAGAAGCTTTCTTT
CATNYPPHGGEAFF
>TRBV7-3|TRBJ2-7|NA|NA
TGTGCCAGCAGCTTAACGGGGGGGCGTTACGAGCAGTACTTC
CASSLTGGRYEQYF
>TRBV7-9|TRBJ1-1|TRBD1|NA
TGTGCCAGCAGCCCTAGGACAGGCCCTATGAACACTGAAGCTTTCTTT
CASSPRTGPMNTEAFF
>TRBV5-4|TRBJ1-2|NA|few
TGTGCCAGCAGCTTGGACCAGGGTGCTGGCTACACCTTC
CASSLDQGAGYTF
>TRBV10-2|TRBJ2-7|TRBD2|few
TGCGCCAGCAGCCCCACCGGGACTAGTTCCTACGAGCAGTACTTC
CASSPTGTSSYEQYF
>TRBV30|TRBJ1-1|TRBD1|few
TGTGCCTGGAGTGGGGCAGGGGGCGCAGGGAACACTGAAGCTTTCTTT
CAWSGAGGAGNTEAFF
>TRBV10-3|TRBJ1-5|TRBD1|NA
TGTGCCATCAGTGCAGGGGGCAATAATCAGCCCCAGCATTTT
CAISAGGNNQPQHF
>TRBV7-6|TRBJ1-1|NA|NA
TGTGCCAGCAGCTTAGTGGGGGGATTGAACACTGAAGCTTTCTTT
CASSLVGGLNTEAFF